This T cell receptor (beta chain) came from a study of cytomegalovirus exposure and HLA in healthy donors. Study results and caveats: Previous analysis showed most TCR beta V segments were productive about 90% or about 30% of the time. Analyses of presence/absence relied on an assumption of roughly uniform sequencing depth across donors.

Trimming took 6 bases from V and 6 from J; bases not matched to a gene: 11. The CDR3 sequence is 15 residues long. Germline values: CDR1 SGHRS, CDR2 YFSETQ. As to this clone: Its cognate antigen is unknown.

The study ran its PCR with 60 Vbeta and 13 Jbeta primers. The protocol was immunoSEQ multiplex PCR, while the TCRdb copy is restricted to in-frame clones and leaves out a portion. Found here are approximately 31,000 clones, roughly 89% of them singletons; the top ten hold about 2.9%. Sequenced input: PBMCs. J is TRBJ2-5 and V is TRBV5-1, with TRBD2 matching 10 bases. The TCR comes from a boy under 18 in good health and CMV-seronegative. CDR3 coding DNA: TGCGCCAGCACCACTAGCGGGGCCCATGGCCAGACCCAGTACTTC. It codes for CASTTSGAHGQTQYF.